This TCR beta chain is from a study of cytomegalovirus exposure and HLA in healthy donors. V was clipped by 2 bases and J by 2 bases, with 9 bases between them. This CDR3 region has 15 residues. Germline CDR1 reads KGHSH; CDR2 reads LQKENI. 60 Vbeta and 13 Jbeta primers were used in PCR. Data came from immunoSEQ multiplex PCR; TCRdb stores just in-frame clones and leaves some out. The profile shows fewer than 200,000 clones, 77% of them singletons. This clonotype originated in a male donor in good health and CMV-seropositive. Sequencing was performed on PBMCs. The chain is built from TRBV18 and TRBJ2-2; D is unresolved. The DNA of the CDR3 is TGTGCCAGCTCACCAGGCCAGCGAAACACCGGGGAGCTGTTTTTT. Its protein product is CASSPGQRNTGELFF.